A selection of T cell receptor beta chains follows, all from one sample in a study of T cell responses to AZD1222 COVID-19 vaccine. Repertoires were generated with immunoSEQ multiplex PCR, while TCRdb's copy carries only in-frame clones and drops some. The table includes roughly 130,000 clones, approximately 83% detected once. This sample comprised peripheral blood, obtained on day 0 of AZD1222 vaccination. The receptors stem from an adult in good health. Each CDR3 is given with its conserved first and last residue. A D gene is named only where the DNA matches it firmly. Not all rows give a size; the values are once, few, many and, for expanded clones, a class.

d_call: -; v_call: TRBV6-5; j_call: TRBJ2-1; clone_size: -; cdr3_aa: CASSYSPWDHNEQFF; cdr3_nt: TGTGCCAGCAGTTACTCCCCATGGGACCACAATGAGCAGTTCTTC
d_call: TRBD1; v_call: TRBV29-1; j_call: TRBJ1-2; clone_size: -; cdr3_aa: CSAGTGNYGYTF; cdr3_nt: TGCAGCGCTGGGACAGGGAACTATGGCTACACCTTC
d_call: TRBD1; v_call: TRBV19; j_call: TRBJ2-5; clone_size: -; cdr3_aa: CASRQGHQETQYF; cdr3_nt: TGTGCCAGTAGACAGGGGCACCAAGAGACCCAGTACTTC
d_call: -; v_call: TRBV7-6; j_call: TRBJ1-5; clone_size: once; cdr3_aa: CASSLGVLGNQPQHF; cdr3_nt: TGTGCCAGCAGCTTAGGAGTCTTGGGCAATCAGCCCCAGCATTTT
d_call: -; v_call: TRBV9; j_call: TRBJ2-5; clone_size: -; cdr3_aa: CASSVRDLQETQYF; cdr3_nt: TGTGCCAGCAGCGTAAGGGACTTGCAAGAGACCCAGTACTTC
d_call: TRBD1; v_call: TRBV19; j_call: TRBJ1-1; clone_size: -; cdr3_aa: CASTMGQLNTEAFF; cdr3_nt: TGTGCCAGTACCATGGGACAGCTGAACACTGAAGCTTTCTTT
d_call: -; v_call: TRBV7-8; j_call: TRBJ1-1; clone_size: -; cdr3_aa: CASSFGHTNTEAFF; cdr3_nt: TGTGCCAGCAGCTTTGGACATACGAACACTGAAGCTTTCTTT
d_call: TRBD2; v_call: TRBV24-1; j_call: TRBJ2-2; clone_size: -; cdr3_aa: CATSYSGNLAGELFF; cdr3_nt: TGTGCCACCAGCTATAGCGGGAATCTCGCCGGGGAGCTGTTTTTT
d_call: TRBD1; v_call: TRBV5-1; j_call: TRBJ2-5; clone_size: -; cdr3_aa: CASSSDRQETQYF; cdr3_nt: TGCGCCAGCAGCTCGGACAGGCAAGAGACCCAGTACTTC
d_call: -; v_call: TRBV28; j_call: TRBJ1-1; clone_size: few; cdr3_aa: CASSLVGRSAFF; cdr3_nt: TGTGCCAGCAGTTTAGTGGGGCGCTCCGCTTTCTTT
d_call: TRBD1; v_call: TRBV6-6; j_call: TRBJ1-2; clone_size: few; cdr3_aa: CASSSRTGREYGYTF; cdr3_nt: TGTGCCAGCAGTTCCCGGACAGGGCGGGAATATGGCTACACCTTC
d_call: TRBD2; v_call: TRBV5-6; j_call: TRBJ2-7; clone_size: -; cdr3_aa: CASSFGTSGAYEQYF; cdr3_nt: TGTGCCAGCAGCTTCGGGACTAGCGGGGCTTACGAGCAGTACTTC
d_call: TRBD1; v_call: TRBV19; j_call: TRBJ1-2; clone_size: -; cdr3_aa: CASTEDRNYGYTF; cdr3_nt: TGTGCCAGTACCGAGGACAGGAACTATGGCTACACCTTC
d_call: -; v_call: TRBV11-3; j_call: TRBJ1-2; clone_size: -; cdr3_aa: CASTNLPNYGYTF; cdr3_nt: TGTGCCAGCACCAATCTACCCAACTATGGCTACACCTTC
d_call: -; v_call: TRBV7-6; j_call: TRBJ2-2; clone_size: -; cdr3_aa: CASSLGYGGSNTGELFF; cdr3_nt: TGTGCCAGCAGCTTAGGATACGGCGGGTCCAACACCGGGGAGCTGTTTTTT
d_call: -; v_call: TRBV27; j_call: TRBJ1-1; clone_size: -; cdr3_aa: CASSYRGSEAFF; cdr3_nt: TGTGCCAGCAGTTACCGGGGTTCCGAAGCTTTCTTT
d_call: -; v_call: TRBV18; j_call: TRBJ2-3; clone_size: few; cdr3_aa: CASSPSPGGDTQYF; cdr3_nt: TGTGCCAGCTCACCAAGCCCTGGGGGAGATACGCAGTATTTT
d_call: -; v_call: TRBV7-6; j_call: TRBJ2-3; clone_size: -; cdr3_aa: CASSLLGTDTQYF; cdr3_nt: TGTGCCAGCAGCTTGCTAGGTACAGATACGCAGTATTTT
d_call: TRBD1; v_call: TRBV12-5; j_call: TRBJ2-3; clone_size: -; cdr3_aa: CASGPTGADTQYF; cdr3_nt: TGTGCTAGTGGGCCAACAGGGGCAGATACGCAGTATTTT
d_call: TRBD1; v_call: TRBV19; j_call: TRBJ2-7; clone_size: -; cdr3_aa: CASSTTEQGAAYEQYF; cdr3_nt: TGTGCCAGTAGTACGACGGAACAGGGGGCCGCCTACGAGCAGTACTTC
d_call: -; v_call: TRBV4-2; j_call: TRBJ2-7; clone_size: -; cdr3_aa: CASSQARDLNSYEQYF; cdr3_nt: TGTGCCAGCAGCCAGGCGAGGGACTTGAACTCCTACGAGCAGTACTTC
d_call: -; v_call: TRBV30; j_call: TRBJ1-4; clone_size: -; cdr3_aa: CACPHRILDEKLFF; cdr3_nt: TGTGCCTGCCCCCACAGGATATTGGATGAAAAACTGTTTTTT
d_call: TRBD1; v_call: TRBV10-3; j_call: TRBJ1-1; clone_size: -; cdr3_aa: CAISDRDRGATEAFF; cdr3_nt: TGTGCCATCAGTGACCGGGACAGGGGAGCCACTGAAGCTTTCTTT
d_call: TRBD2; v_call: TRBV10-1; j_call: TRBJ2-1; clone_size: -; cdr3_aa: CASSGGNYNEQFF; cdr3_nt: TGCGCCAGTAGCGGGGGGAACTACAATGAGCAGTTCTTC
d_call: -; v_call: TRBV4-1; j_call: TRBJ2-5; clone_size: -; cdr3_aa: CASSYHDGQETQYF; cdr3_nt: TGCGCCAGCAGCTACCATGACGGACAAGAGACCCAGTACTTC
d_call: -; v_call: TRBV7-9; j_call: TRBJ2-7; clone_size: few; cdr3_aa: CASSLMAKGAGEQYF; cdr3_nt: TGTGCCAGCAGCTTAATGGCCAAGGGGGCGGGGGAGCAGTACTTC
d_call: -; v_call: TRBV7-2; j_call: TRBJ2-3; clone_size: -; cdr3_aa: CASSPSVRTDTQYF; cdr3_nt: TGTGCCAGCAGCCCTAGCGTCCGGACAGATACGCAGTATTTT
d_call: -; v_call: TRBV9; j_call: TRBJ2-3; clone_size: few; cdr3_aa: CASSVDDTQYF; cdr3_nt: TGTGCCAGCAGCGTAGACGATACGCAGTATTTT
d_call: -; v_call: TRBV19; j_call: TRBJ2-3; clone_size: -; cdr3_aa: CASSIEASSTTDTQYF; cdr3_nt: TGTGCCAGTAGTATAGAAGCTTCCTCTACCACAGATACGCAGTATTTT
d_call: -; v_call: TRBV29-1; j_call: TRBJ2-7; clone_size: -; cdr3_aa: CSVLESQLSYEQYF; cdr3_nt: TGCAGCGTCCTAGAGTCACAGCTCTCCTACGAGCAGTACTTC
d_call: -; v_call: TRBV6-5; j_call: TRBJ2-7; clone_size: -; cdr3_aa: CASRMGVSSYEQYF; cdr3_nt: TGTGCCAGCAGAATGGGGGTAAGCTCCTACGAGCAGTACTTC
d_call: -; v_call: TRBV5-8; j_call: TRBJ1-1; clone_size: -; cdr3_aa: CASSLGRDYVDTEAFF; cdr3_nt: TGTGCCAGCAGTTTAGGCAGGGATTACGTGGACACTGAAGCTTTCTTT
d_call: -; v_call: TRBV14; j_call: TRBJ1-2; clone_size: -; cdr3_aa: CASSQDVRVDYGYTF; cdr3_nt: TGTGCCAGCAGCCAAGATGTCAGGGTTGACTATGGCTACACCTTC
d_call: -; v_call: TRBV9; j_call: TRBJ1-2; clone_size: -; cdr3_aa: CASSTEGRGYTF; cdr3_nt: TGTGCCAGCAGCACCGAGGGAAGGGGCTACACCTTC
d_call: -; v_call: TRBV4-1; j_call: TRBJ1-1; clone_size: few; cdr3_aa: CASSGRDRPLNTEAFF; cdr3_nt: TGCGCCAGCAGCGGACGGGACCGGCCTTTGAACACTGAAGCTTTCTTT
d_call: TRBD1; v_call: TRBV14; j_call: TRBJ1-1; clone_size: -; cdr3_aa: CASSDRDRVPEAFF; cdr3_nt: TGTGCCAGCAGCGACCGGGACAGGGTACCTGAAGCTTTCTTT
d_call: -; v_call: TRBV5-6; j_call: TRBJ2-1; clone_size: -; cdr3_aa: CASHLRGASYEQFF; cdr3_nt: TGTGCCAGCCACCTTCGGGGGGCCAGCTATGAGCAGTTCTTC
d_call: TRBD1; v_call: TRBV19; j_call: TRBJ1-2; clone_size: -; cdr3_aa: CATYNPGQGRGYGYTF; cdr3_nt: TGTGCCACTTACAATCCAGGACAGGGGAGGGGATATGGCTACACCTTC
d_call: -; v_call: TRBV10-1; j_call: TRBJ1-2; clone_size: -; cdr3_aa: CASSERRKDGYTF; cdr3_nt: TGCGCCAGCAGTGAAAGACGTAAGGATGGCTACACCTTC
d_call: -; v_call: TRBV11-2; j_call: TRBJ1-5; clone_size: -; cdr3_aa: CASSLEGSNQPQHF; cdr3_nt: TGTGCCAGCAGCTTAGAGGGGAGCAATCAGCCCCAGCATTTT
d_call: -; v_call: TRBV15; j_call: TRBJ2-5; clone_size: -; cdr3_aa: CATSSPHTGVQETQYF; cdr3_nt: TGTGCCACCAGCAGCCCCCACACGGGGGTCCAAGAGACCCAGTACTTC
d_call: -; v_call: TRBV30; j_call: TRBJ1-5; clone_size: -; cdr3_aa: CAWRGGSQGLGDQPQHF; cdr3_nt: TGTGCCTGGAGGGGGGGTTCACAGGGCCTGGGGGATCAGCCCCAGCATTTT
d_call: -; v_call: TRBV4-2; j_call: TRBJ1-3; clone_size: -; cdr3_aa: CASSQDRVSGNTIYF; cdr3_nt: TGTGCCAGCAGCCAAGATAGAGTCTCTGGAAACACCATATATTTT
d_call: TRBD1; v_call: TRBV6-6; j_call: TRBJ1-2; clone_size: -; cdr3_aa: CASSSSQTGGYGYTF; cdr3_nt: TGTGCCAGCAGTTCCAGTCAGACAGGGGGCTATGGCTACACCTTC
d_call: TRBD2; v_call: TRBV14; j_call: TRBJ2-1; clone_size: -; cdr3_aa: CASSQVPPGGRSDEQFF; cdr3_nt: TGTGCCAGCAGCCAAGTCCCCCCCGGGGGGAGGAGTGATGAGCAGTTCTTC
d_call: -; v_call: TRBV6-6; j_call: TRBJ2-1; clone_size: -; cdr3_aa: CASSKGGWGNYNEQFF; cdr3_nt: TGTGCCAGCAGTAAGGGGGGTTGGGGGAACTACAATGAGCAGTTCTTC
d_call: -; v_call: TRBV7-8; j_call: TRBJ1-6; clone_size: -; cdr3_aa: CASSPRSERNSPLHF; cdr3_nt: TGTGCCAGCAGCCCCCGATCCGAGCGGAATTCACCCCTCCACTTT
d_call: -; v_call: TRBV10-3; j_call: TRBJ1-2; clone_size: few; cdr3_aa: CAISVDQNYGYTF; cdr3_nt: TGTGCCATCAGTGTAGACCAGAACTATGGCTACACCTTC
d_call: -; v_call: TRBV20-1; j_call: TRBJ2-7; clone_size: -; cdr3_aa: CSALSSYEQYF; cdr3_nt: TGCAGTGCTTTGAGCTCCTACGAGCAGTACTTC
d_call: -; v_call: TRBV27; j_call: TRBJ1-5; clone_size: -; cdr3_aa: CASSPVGLSNQPQHF; cdr3_nt: TGTGCCAGCAGCCCCGTTGGGCTGAGCAATCAGCCCCAGCATTTT
d_call: -; v_call: TRBV11-2; j_call: TRBJ2-7; clone_size: few; cdr3_aa: CASSLGGPGPYYEQYF; cdr3_nt: TGTGCCAGCAGCTTAGGTGGCCCCGGGCCTTACTACGAGCAGTACTTC
d_call: -; v_call: TRBV30; j_call: TRBJ1-2; clone_size: -; cdr3_aa: CAWSVTRLEGYTF; cdr3_nt: TGTGCCTGGAGTGTAACCCGCCTGGAAGGCTACACCTTC